Following are 32 T cell receptor beta chains from one sample sequenced in a study of T cells in Graves' hyperthyroidism and ophthalmopathy. Amplified TCR beta CDR3 regions derived from RNA transcripts. TCR CDR3 regions were first amplified by RT-PCR with HTBI primers. TCRdb redid the calling of the multiplex PCR reads with MiXCR, one entry per CDR3 protein. Of about 400,000 distinct CDR3 sequences detected, around 16% appear once; the ten largest clones hold roughly 15%. Sequencing was carried out using blood. The origin of the receptors is a woman younger than 35 with Graves' hyperthyroidism.

This clonotype was counted ten times or more. The V gene is TRBV28, the J gene TRBJ1-2, with unresolved D. The CDR3 contains 13 residues. From germline, CDR1 is MDHEN and CDR2 SYDVKM. The V end lost 3 bases, the J end lost 8 bases, and 13 bases lay between the germline ends. CDR3 region: CASSLDGYLGYTF. CDR3 DNA: TGTGCCAGCAGTTTGGATGGCTATTTGGGCTACACCTTC.

This clonotype was detected ten times or more. V and J are TRBV7-8 and TRBJ2-1; either TRBD1 or TRBD2 may supply D (5 bases each). Trimming took off 1 base at V and 6 bases at J, with 7 bases between the two ends. Germline V lookup: CDR1 SGHVS, CDR2 FQNEAQ. The CDR3 sequence is 13 residues long. CDR3 nucleotides: TGTGCCAGCAGCTTAGGGGGGAGCAATGAGCAGTTCTTC. Translating it yields CASSLGGSNEQFF.

This clonotype was picked up many times. The chain carries TRBV12-3 or TRBV12-4 and TRBJ1-1; TRBD1 might be the D (6 bases). V lost 3 bases, J lost 1 base, and 27 bases lay in between. The CDR3 covers 20 residues. For the CDR3, the DNA is TGTGCCAGCAGTTTGGGCAGGGTACCCCGGGGGGCCAAATGGAACACTGAAGCTTTCTTT. Its translation is CASSLGRVPRGAKWNTEAFF.

V and J are TRBV6-1 and TRBJ2-6; D unclear. Trimming stripped 5 bases from V and 0 bases from J, with 11 bases between. This CDR3 is built from 16 residues. CDR1 MNHNS and CDR2 SASEGT come from the germline V gene. The CDR3 protein is CASSSDRLSGANVLTF. The DNA of the CDR3 is TGTGCCAGCAGTTCCGACCGTCTCTCTGGGGCCAACGTCCTGACTTTC.

This clonotype has just a few counts. J is TRBJ2-7 and V is TRBV29-1; 9 nucleotides align to TRBD1. The CDR3 extends over 13 amino acids. The V gene's germline CDR1 is SQVTM and CDR2 ANQGSEA. J lost 4 bases, V lost 3 bases, and 4 bases had no gene match. The CDR3 nucleotides read TGCAGCGTTGAGGACAGGGGCCTGTACGAGCAGTACTTC. This sequence encodes CSVEDRGLYEQYF.

The chain links TRBV20-1 to TRBJ1-2; D not resolved. The CDR3 loop spans 15 amino acids. CDR1 is DFQATT and CDR2 is SNEGSKA in the germline V gene (reference sequence). V was pared by 4 bases and J by 7 bases, with 22 bases between. This chain's CDR3 is CSAIHPSRPSGGYTF. The CDR3, as DNA: TGCAGTGCTATTCACCCCAGCAGGCCCTCGGGTGGCTACACCTTC.

This clonotype was seen repeatedly, ten times or more. This chain connects TRBV2 to TRBJ1-6; no clear D gene. Per germline, CDR1 SNHLY and CDR2 FYNNEI. The CDR3 extends over 17 amino acids. V lost 6 bases, J lost 0 bases, and 15 bases lay in between. The CDR3 region has the DNA TGTGCCAGCAGCGTACGTCGGCCAACCTCCTATAATTCACCCCTCCACTTT. It specifies CASSVRRPTSYNSPLHF.

This clonotype has ten or more counts. The chain links TRBV12-3 or TRBV12-4 to TRBJ2-5; possible D gene TRBD1, 5 bases. This CDR3 is 14 amino acids long. V lost 6 bases to trimming and J lost 1 base, with 12 bases between them. The CDR3 is CASSRARAQETQYF. The CDR3 bases are TGTGCCAGCAGCCGGGCCAGGGCCCAAGAGACCCAGTACTTC.

The rearrangement joins TRBV29-1 to TRBJ2-1; the match to TRBD2 covers 8 bases. CDR1 is SQVTM and CDR2 is ANQGSEA in the germline V gene. V dropped 7 bases and J dropped 5; count of bases not matched to a gene: 13. This CDR3 has 15 residues. In nucleotides, the CDR3 is TGCAGCGCCACGATATTAGCGGGGACTCACAATGAGCAGTTCTTC. Protein: CSATILAGTHNEQFF.

This clonotype has a handful of counts. The rearrangement links TRBV20-1 to TRBJ1-2; D is undetermined. CDR1 DFQATT and CDR2 SNEGSKA come from the germline V gene (reference sequence). Trimming removed 6 bases from V and 6 bases from J, with 20 bases in between. The CDR3 sequence is 14 residues long. In DNA, the CDR3 is TGCAGTGCCCCCCCCCCGGCGACGGGGAATGGCTACACCTTC. This sequence encodes CSAPPPATGNGYTF.

This clonotype has a handful of counts. V gene TRBV19 combines with J gene TRBJ2-1; the match to TRBD2 covers 9 bases. Germline V gene sequence: CDR1 LNHDA, CDR2 SQIVND (reference sequence). Unmatched junction bases numbered 9, after V lost 10 bases and J lost 8 bases. This CDR3 comprises 13 residues. Written as DNA, the CDR3 is TGTGCCACCGAGGGGACTAGCCTGGATGAGCAGTTCTTC. Amino acids: CATEGTSLDEQFF.

The gene calls are TRBV7-9 and TRBJ1-6; 9 bases agree with TRBD1. The CDR3 is 16 amino acids. The junction had 9 bases not matched to a gene; V was cut back by 5 bases and J by 7 bases. The V gene's germline CDR1 is SEHNR and CDR2 FQNEAQ (reference sequence). The CDR3 DNA is TGTGCCAGCAGCGGGGGACAGGGATTCGGGAATTCACCCCTCCACTTT. Translated, it gives CASSGGQGFGNSPLHF.

At least ten counts were recorded for this clonotype. The chain uses TRBV3-1 and TRBJ1-6; D is perhaps TRBD1 (6 bases). CDR3 length equals 15 residues. In germline, CDR1 is LGHDT, CDR2 YNNKEL (reference sequence). V lost 6 bases and J 7 bases, leaving 16 bases between the germline ends. As DNA, the CDR3 is TGTGCCAGCAGTTCCGGGACGGGGGGCAATTCACCCCTCCACTTT. This encodes CASSSGTGGNSPLHF.

This clonotype came up many times. This chain joins TRBV5-1 and TRBJ1-1; D is undetermined. V was pared by 4 bases and J by 1 base, with 11 bases between. Germline V CDR1 and CDR2: SGHRS, YFSETQ. This CDR3 is built from 14 residues. The CDR3 protein is CASSLWTENTEAFF. CDR3 sequence (DNA): TGCGCCAGCAGCCTGTGGACCGAGAACACTGAAGCTTTCTTT.

V usage is TRBV7-9 and J usage is TRBJ1-2; a weak D match, TRBD1 (6 bases). The CDR3 extends over 15 amino acids. Trimming took off 6 bases at V and 3 bases at J, with 17 bases between the two ends. CDR1 is SEHNR, CDR2 FQNEAQ, per germline (reference sequence). The CDR3 DNA is TGTGCCAGCAGTTCTCAACGGGGGCGCGACTATGGCTACACCTTC. Translation gives CASSSQRGRDYGYTF.

There are a few counts of this clonotype. The rearrangement links TRBV10-3 to TRBJ2-5; 7 positions agree with TRBD1. Germline CDR1 and CDR2: ENHRY and SYGVKD. This CDR3 contains 15 residues. The V segment lost 1 base and the J segment 1 base; nucleotides outside the gene matches: 3. CDR3 protein: CAISEWYRGQETQYF. CDR3 nucleotides: TGTGCCATCAGTGAGTGGTACAGGGGCCAAGAGACCCAGTACTTC.

The chain is built from TRBV6-1 and TRBJ2-7; 8 bases align to TRBD1. The V and J ends lost 7 bases and 4 bases, in that order; junction bases with no gene match: 6. The CDR3 spans 13 residues. The V gene's germline CDR1 is MNHNS and CDR2 SASEGT. The CDR3 protein is CASKRTGWYEQYF. The CDR3 DNA reads TGTGCCAGCAAGAGGACAGGGTGGTACGAGCAGTACTTC.

This clonotype was detected ten times or more. The chain links TRBV7-3 to TRBJ2-1; TRBD1 agrees at 7 bases. Germline V gives CDR1 SGHTA, CDR2 FQGTGA. Losses at the gene ends were 0 bases for V and 7 bases for J; bases not matched to a gene: 3. This CDR3 spans 14 amino acids. The CDR3: CASSLTGGVNEQFF. CDR3 bases: TGTGCCAGCAGCTTAACAGGGGGCGTGAATGAGCAGTTCTTC.

In its sample, this clonotype was seen many times. The chain is built from TRBV5-1 and TRBJ2-1; 12 positions agree with TRBD2. Germline V gene sequence: CDR1 SGHRS, CDR2 YFSETQ. Losses at the gene ends were 0 bases for V and 5 bases for J; bases not matched to a gene: 6. The CDR3 contains 17 residues. The CDR3 loop is CASSLEASGGANNEQFF. The CDR3 DNA follows: TGCGCCAGCAGCTTGGAGGCTAGCGGGGGGGCAAACAATGAGCAGTTCTTC.

This clonotype has more than one count but fewer than ten. CDR3 protein: CASLTGHGNTIYF. The CDR3 DNA reads TGTGCCAGCTTAACGGGGCACGGAAACACCATATATTTT. This chain links TRBV2 with TRBJ1-3; perhaps TRBD1 as D (5 bases). This CDR3 is 13 amino acids long. Trimming removed 8 bases at V and 4 bases at J, with 12 bases between. Germline loops: CDR1 SNHLY, CDR2 FYNNEI. Together with reference TRBV2 and TRBJ1-3, the CDR3 gives the full variable domain: EPEVTQTPSHQVTQMGQEVILRCVPISNHLYFYWYRQILGQKVEFLVSFYNNEISEKSEIFDDQFSVERPDGSNFTLKIRSTKLEDSAMYFCASLTGHGNTIYFGEGSWLTVV.

This clonotype came up a few times. V is TRBV19 and J is TRBJ2-1; maybe TRBD1 (5 bases). Germline values: CDR1 LNHDA, CDR2 SQIVND (reference sequence). CDR3 length: 15 residues. V gave up 3 bases and J gave up 2 bases, with 11 bases separating them. The CDR3 region is CASSILEQAYNEQFF. CDR3 nucleotide sequence: TGTGCCAGTAGTATTTTAGAACAGGCCTACAATGAGCAGTTCTTC.

The rearrangement joins TRBV7-9 to TRBJ1-5; D ambiguous. CDR1 and CDR2 from the germline V gene are SEHNR and FQNEAQ (reference sequence). The CDR3 spans 14 residues. Trimming removed 5 bases at V and 5 bases at J, with 13 bases between. CDR3 DNA sequence: TGTGCCAGCAGCCACCGCCGCGGGGATCAGCCCCAGCATTTT. Translating gives CASSHRRGDQPQHF.

This clonotype was recorded at least ten times. The rearrangement joins TRBV12-3 or TRBV12-4 to TRBJ1-2, with D maybe TRBD1 (5 bases). The V end was cut by 4 bases, the J end by 3 bases, with 15 bases between. The CDR3 has 15 amino acids. CDR3 sequence: CASSSRGGPDYGYTF. CDR3 nucleotides: TGTGCCAGCAGTTCCCGTGGGGGTCCAGACTATGGCTACACCTTC.

There are many counts of this clonotype. The CDR3 loop is CASSRDRGSYEQYF. In DNA, the CDR3 is TGTGCCAGCAGCAGGGACAGGGGCTCCTACGAGCAGTACTTC. This chain uses TRBV3-1 with TRBJ2-7, with TRBD1 matching over 10 bases. This CDR3 contains 14 residues. The trim removed 5 bases at V and 0 bases at J, leaving 1 base unmatched. Germline loops: CDR1 LGHDT, CDR2 YNNKEL (reference sequence).

This clonotype was seen at least ten times. V and J are TRBV10-3 and TRBJ1-2; a possible D gene is TRBD1 (6 bases). Germline CDR1 ENHRY, CDR2 SYGVKD. Trimming stripped 0 bases from V and 0 bases from J, with 11 bases between. CDR3 length: 16 residues. The CDR3 region has the DNA TGTGCCATCAGTGAGTCGGCAGGGGCGGCTAACTATGGCTACACCTTC. Protein: CAISESAGAANYGYTF.

This clonotype has a count of ten or more. The V and J genes are TRBV20-1 and TRBJ2-1; maybe TRBD1 (5 bases). The V end lost 0 bases, the J end lost 8 bases, and 14 bases lay between the germline ends. The germline V gene has CDR1 DFQATT and CDR2 SNEGSKA (reference sequence). The CDR3 spans 14 residues. The CDR3, as DNA: TGCAGTGCTAGAGATAAGTCAAGGGGTTATGAGCAGTTCTTC. Translating gives CSARDKSRGYEQFF.

This clonotype was recorded at least ten times. The J gene is TRBJ1-1, the V gene TRBV20-1; D gene ambiguous. This CDR3 is built from 13 residues. Looked up from germline, CDR1 is DFQATT and CDR2 is SNEGSKA (reference sequence). With 1 base removed from V and 0 bases from J, the gap between germline ends came to 6 bases. The CDR3: CSARGRLNTEAFF. CDR3 in DNA: TGCAGTGCTAGAGGGCGGCTGAACACTGAAGCTTTCTTT.

This clonotype was seen many times. The chain recombines TRBV11-2 with TRBJ2-1, with D possibly being TRBD1 (5 bases). V shed 3 bases and J shed 6 bases, with 9 bases lying between them. Germline CDR1 and CDR2: SGHAT and FQNNGV. The CDR3 runs 13 residues. CDR3 nucleotide sequence: TGTGCCAGCAGCTTCATAGGGGCCAATGAGCAGTTCTTC. It specifies CASSFIGANEQFF.

The table lists this clonotype with many counts. The V and J genes are TRBV20-1 and TRBJ1-1; D remains ambiguous. Trimming removed 0 bases at V and 7 bases at J, with 15 bases between. The CDR3 extends over 14 amino acids. Germline loops: CDR1 DFQATT, CDR2 SNEGSKA (reference sequence). CDR3 in amino acids: CSARESRGLNEAFF. The CDR3 DNA follows: TGCAGTGCTAGAGAATCCCGTGGACTTAATGAAGCTTTCTTT.

This clonotype was detected ten times or more. The V call is TRBV12-3 or TRBV12-4, the J call TRBJ2-7, with D perhaps matching TRBD1 (6 bases). This CDR3 has 14 residues. V was shortened by 3 bases and J by 5 bases, with 14 bases between the two germline ends. CDR3 amino acids: CASSFPAGVNEQYF. Written as DNA, the CDR3 is TGTGCCAGCAGTTTCCCCGCAGGGGTGAACGAGCAGTACTTC.

This clonotype was recorded many times. The chain uses TRBV27 and TRBJ2-1; 12 bases fit TRBD1. The CDR3 contains 17 residues. Unmatched junction bases numbered 8, after V lost 1 base and J lost 7 bases. Germline V lookup: CDR1 MNHEY, CDR2 SMNVEV (reference sequence). This chain's CDR3 is CASSLYRGDRGRNEQFF. CDR3 bases: TGTGCCAGCAGTTTATACAGGGGGGACAGGGGGCGAAATGAGCAGTTCTTC.

This clonotype was seen ten or more times. This chain uses TRBV12-3 or TRBV12-4 with TRBJ2-7; no clear D. This CDR3 spans 12 amino acids. The V end lost 4 bases, the J end lost 0 bases, and 4 bases lay between the germline ends. CDR3 loop: CASSSLSYEQYF. The DNA for the CDR3 is TGTGCCAGCAGTTCCCTCTCCTACGAGCAGTACTTC.